This T cell receptor (beta chain) originates from a study of neoadjuvant anti-PD-1 for oral cavity cancer. At the level of the study: Around day 43, patients without progression received a fourth nivolumab dose before surgery.

The patients had HPV-negative, locally advanced oral cavity squamous cell carcinoma. Blood cells were analyzed directly, without culture or expansion. Blood libraries mostly used roughly 440 ng genomic DNA, six replicates each. Only in-frame clones appear in the TCRdb table, and some are missing; sequencing was by immunoSEQ multiplex PCR. The data hold under 15,000 clones, with over 60% observed a single time. The germline V gene has CDR1 LNHDA and CDR2 SQIVND (reference sequence). The J segment lost 10 bases and the V segment lost 4 bases, leaving 14 bases of the junction unmatched. The CDR3 spans 17 residues.

V gene TRBV19 combines with J gene TRBJ2-3, with TRBD2 matching over 13 bases. This sequence originates from a person aged 40 to 85 with oral cavity squamous cell carcinoma. Sequences were derived from PBMCs, sampled before nivolumab (anti-PD-1) treatment. CDR3 bases: TGTGCCAGTAGTACACCTCCTCGACTAGCGGGGGGTTGGGCGCAGTATTTT. Translated: CASSTPPRLAGGWAQYF.